The present T cell receptor beta chain was sequenced within a study of shared T cell receptors in the human thymus. This table comes from immunoSEQ multiplex PCR, and its TCRdb copy is limited to in-frame clones, with some not included. Of over 450,000 clones listed, around three quarters are singletons. Germline CDR1 reads SGDLS; CDR2 reads YYNGEE. This CDR3 has 16 amino acids. The junction had 14 bases not matched to a gene; V was cut back by 3 bases and J by 5 bases. These sequences were also reported in another study, on human thymus T cells. This second study says: In corrective heart surgery, resections were taken, and these provided the thymus tissue.

This sequence originates from a boy in the first two years of life with a congenital heart defect. Sequences were obtained from thymocytes. V is TRBV9 and J is TRBJ2-7; 7 nucleotides line up with TRBD1. Written as DNA, the CDR3 is TGTGCCAGCAGCGCCCACCCTGACAGGGCCGTCGACGAGCAGTACTTC. Amino acids: CASSAHPDRAVDEQYF.